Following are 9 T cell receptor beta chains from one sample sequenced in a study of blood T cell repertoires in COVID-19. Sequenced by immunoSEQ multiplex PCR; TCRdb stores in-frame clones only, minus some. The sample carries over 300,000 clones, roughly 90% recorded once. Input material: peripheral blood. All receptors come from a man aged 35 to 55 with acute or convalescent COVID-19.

The chain's CDR3 is CASRSATGGRHNEQFF. CDR3 nucleotide sequence: TGTGCCAGCAGGTCGGCGACGGGGGGGCGTCACAATGAGCAGTTCTTC. The chain joins TRBV7-2 to TRBJ2-1, with 8 bases matching TRBD2. Trimming cost V 6 bases and J 5 bases; bases outside gene matches: 12. Per the germline V gene, CDR1 is SGHTA and CDR2 is FQGNSA. CDR3 length: 16 amino acids.

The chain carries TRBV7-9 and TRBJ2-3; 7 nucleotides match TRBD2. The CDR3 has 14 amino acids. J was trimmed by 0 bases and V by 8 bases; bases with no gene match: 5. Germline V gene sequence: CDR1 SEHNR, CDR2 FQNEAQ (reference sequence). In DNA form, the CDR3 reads TGTGCCAGCGCTAGCGGTTCTAGCACAGATACGCAGTATTTT. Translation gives CASASGSSTDTQYF.

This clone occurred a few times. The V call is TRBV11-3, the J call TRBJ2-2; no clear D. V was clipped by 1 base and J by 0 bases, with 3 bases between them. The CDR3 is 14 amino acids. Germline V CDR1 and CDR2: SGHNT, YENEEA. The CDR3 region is CASSLAANTGELFF. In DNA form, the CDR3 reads TGTGCCAGCAGCTTAGCAGCGAACACCGGGGAGCTGTTTTTT.

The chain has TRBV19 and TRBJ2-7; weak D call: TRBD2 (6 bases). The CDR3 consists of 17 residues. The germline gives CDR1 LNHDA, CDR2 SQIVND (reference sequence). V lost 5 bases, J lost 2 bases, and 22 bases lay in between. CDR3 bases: TGTGCCAGTAGTTTACAAGCTTCGGGACTGGAGGCCTACGAGCAGTACTTC. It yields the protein CASSLQASGLEAYEQYF.

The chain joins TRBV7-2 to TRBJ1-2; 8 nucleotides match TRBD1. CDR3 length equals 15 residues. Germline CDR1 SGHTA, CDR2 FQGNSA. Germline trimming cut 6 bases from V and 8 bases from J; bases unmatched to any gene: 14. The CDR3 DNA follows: TGTGCCAGCAGTTCCCGACAGGGGAGGGTGAGGGGCTACACCTTC. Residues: CASSSRQGRVRGYTF.

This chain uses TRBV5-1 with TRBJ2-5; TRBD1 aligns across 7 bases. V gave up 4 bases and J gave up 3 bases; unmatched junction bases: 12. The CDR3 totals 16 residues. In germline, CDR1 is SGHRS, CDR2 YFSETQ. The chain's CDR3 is CASSQMPTGQEETQYF. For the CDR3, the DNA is TGCGCCAGCAGCCAGATGCCGACAGGGCAGGAAGAGACCCAGTACTTC.

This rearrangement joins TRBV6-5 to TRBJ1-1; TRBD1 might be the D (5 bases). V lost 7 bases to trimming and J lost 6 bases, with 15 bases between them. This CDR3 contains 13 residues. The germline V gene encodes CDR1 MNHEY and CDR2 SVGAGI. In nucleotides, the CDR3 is TGTGCCAGCACCCTCGGGGGGAGGGCTGAAGCTTTCTTT. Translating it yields CASTLGGRAEAFF.

CDR3: CASSYTDAQAAEAFF. CDR3 nucleotides: TGTGCCAGCAGTTACACCGACGCCCAGGCCGCTGAAGCTTTCTTT. This rearrangement joins TRBV6-2 or TRBV6-3 to TRBJ1-1; unclear D gene. The CDR3 covers 15 residues. V was pared by 2 bases and J by 6 bases, with 16 bases between. Germline CDR1 MNHEY, CDR2 SVGEGT.

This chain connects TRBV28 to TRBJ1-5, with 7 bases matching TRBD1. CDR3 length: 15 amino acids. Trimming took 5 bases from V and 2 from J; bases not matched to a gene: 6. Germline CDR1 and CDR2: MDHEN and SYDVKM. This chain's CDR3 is CASSVDREGNQPQHF. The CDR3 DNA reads TGTGCCAGCAGTGTAGACAGGGAAGGCAATCAGCCCCAGCATTTT. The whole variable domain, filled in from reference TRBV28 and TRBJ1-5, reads DVKVTQSSRYLVKRTGEKVFLECVQDMDHENMFWYRQDPGLGLRLIYFSYDVKMKEKGDIPEGYSVSREKKERFSLILESASTNQTSMYLCASSVDREGNQPQHFGDGTRLSIL.